The clone carrying this T cell receptor (beta chain) was observed a few times. Its antigen is unidentified. This sample was taken from a study of blood T cells in healthy people across ages. Through a sample-barcoded 5' primer and a J-beta primer mix, a second PCR was run for roughly 6 to 12 cycles. TCRdb called the 5' RACE reads again in MiXCR, with one record for every CDR3 protein. The sample records around 1,500,000 distinct CDR3 sequences, roughly 27% being singletons. Every donor gave 9.5 to 10 milliliters of peripheral blood. Per-sample PBMC isolation yielded at least 7 million cells. Findings and limits, study-wide: Measured against age, TCR beta diversity per million T cells decreased in a roughly linear manner. Long-lived donors exceeded aged donors in naive CD4+ cells and diversity.

CDR1 MNHEY and CDR2 SVGAGI come from the germline V gene. The length of the CDR3 is 13 residues. V was trimmed by 7 bases and J by 2 bases, leaving 11 bases between them. Material: blood. This receptor was taken from a woman in her 30s in good health. The genes are TRBV6-5 and TRBJ2-5; tentatively, D is TRBD2 (6 bases). The CDR3: CASTGSGQETQYF. The CDR3 DNA reads as TGTGCCAGCACCGGGAGCGGGCAAGAGACCCAGTACTTC.